The 10 T cell receptor beta chains presented below share a single source sample, sequenced in a study of T-cell memory formation after mild COVID-19. TCRdb itself ran the 5' RACE reads through MiXCR, one entry per CDR3 protein. In the table there are hundreds of thousands of distinct CDR3 sequences, 28% of which are singletons. Input material: PBMCs or a T cell subset sorted from them (not recorded which). These receptors were taken from an adult woman who had mild COVID-19 (a few samples of this study predate the infection). Cell type and time point are not known.

This clonotype occurred a few times. The chain links TRBV4-2 to TRBJ1-2, with D perhaps TRBD1 (6 bases). The CDR3 is made up of 16 amino acids. Trimming pared 3 bases from V and 4 bases from J, leaving 18 bases between. Germline values: CDR1 LGHNA, CDR2 YNFKEQ. The CDR3 region has the DNA TGTGCCAGCAGCCATGAAGAATGGGGGCTTACCTATGGCTACACCTTC. It yields the protein CASSHEEWGLTYGYTF.

This chain joins TRBV12-3 or TRBV12-4 and TRBJ2-1; TRBD2 agrees at 10 bases. V dropped 2 bases and J dropped 7; count of bases not matched to a gene: 8. This CDR3 has 16 residues. The CDR3 DNA reads as TGTGCCAGCAGTTTACGGGCTAGCGGGAGTGGGAATGAGCAGTTCTTC. This encodes CASSLRASGSGNEQFF.

V is TRBV28 and J is TRBJ2-7; TRBD1 matches 11 bases. This CDR3 has 13 amino acids. After removal of 6 bases from V and 6 bases from J, the junction contained 4 bases not matched to a gene. Germline CDR1 MDHEN, CDR2 SYDVKM. DNA of the CDR3: TGTGCCAGCAGCTTGGGACAGGGGGTCGAGCAGTACTTC. It translates to CASSLGQGVEQYF.

This clonotype occurred a few times. The rearrangement uses TRBV5-1 and TRBJ2-3; 8 bases agree with TRBD2. V lost 0 bases and J lost 2; bases outside the gene matches: 11. The CDR3 runs to 18 residues. From germline, CDR1 is SGHRS and CDR2 YFSETQ. CDR3 DNA sequence: TGCGCCAGCAGCTTGGGTTCATCGACTAGCGTTATCACAGATACGCAGTATTTT. This encodes CASSLGSSTSVITDTQYF.

Only a few counts were recorded for this clonotype. The rearrangement uses TRBV9 and TRBJ2-3; 8 bases line up with TRBD2. This CDR3 spans 17 amino acids. Looked up from germline, CDR1 is SGDLS and CDR2 is YYNGEE. With V trimmed by 0 bases and J by 1 base, 7 bases remained unmatched. The CDR3 bases are TGTGCCAGCAGCGTAGATGGCGGGGGGCGAGGCACAGATACGCAGTATTTT. This codes for CASSVDGGGRGTDTQYF.

This clonotype was counted many times. The chain carries TRBV20-1 and TRBJ2-1, with no clear D. The CDR3 covers 15 residues. V dropped 5 bases and J dropped 6 bases, with 20 bases sitting between them. Germline V gives CDR1 DFQATT, CDR2 SNEGSKA (reference sequence). CDR3 nucleotides: TGCAGTGCTGGATTGGGCGGAACCAAGACCAATGAGCAGTTCTTC. This encodes CSAGLGGTKTNEQFF.

This sequence joins TRBV29-1 and TRBJ2-7, with D uncertain. CDR1 is SQVTM, CDR2 ANQGSEA, per germline. Deletions cut 7 bases from V and 5 bases from J, with 18 bases between. CDR3 length equals 13 residues. The CDR3 DNA is TGCAGCGGAGGCGGCCAGCACAGTAACGAGCAGTACTTC. Its translation: CSGGGQHSNEQYF.

This clonotype was seen a handful of times. This sequence joins TRBV7-9 and TRBJ2-7, with 10 bases that match TRBD2. The length of the CDR3 is 14 residues. With 6 bases clipped from V and 6 bases from J, the junction kept 8 bases outside the gene matches. Germline V gene data show CDR1 as SEHNR and CDR2 as FQNEAQ (reference sequence). The CDR3 DNA follows: TGTGCCAGCAGGGCCGGGACTAGCGCTGGCGAGCAGTACTTC. Protein sequence: CASRAGTSAGEQYF.

The sample holds a few counts of this clonotype. This chain joins TRBV29-1 and TRBJ1-2, with D unresolved. CDR1 is SQVTM and CDR2 is ANQGSEA in the germline V gene. Deletions cut 1 base from V and 8 bases from J, with 8 bases between. This CDR3 contains 11 residues. In DNA form, the CDR3 reads TGCAGCGTTGAAGTTGACGGAGGCTACACCTTC. Translated: CSVEVDGGYTF.

The table lists this clonotype with a few counts. V usage is TRBV27 and J usage is TRBJ2-4; 10 bases line up with TRBD2. The CDR3 loop spans 16 amino acids. With 2 bases clipped from V and 5 bases from J, the junction kept 6 bases outside the gene matches. Germline values: CDR1 MNHEY, CDR2 SMNVEV (reference sequence). Here the CDR3 reads CASSLRASGRENIQYF. The CDR3, as DNA: TGTGCCAGCAGTTTAAGAGCTAGCGGGAGAGAAAACATTCAGTACTTC.